Below, 18 T cell receptor beta chains from the same sample are listed, as sequenced in a study of OX40 agonist ivuxolimab in advanced cancers. Repertoires were generated with immunoSEQ multiplex PCR, while TCRdb's copy carries only in-frame clones and drops some. Of roughly 120,000 clones listed, 85% to 95% are singletons. This material consisted of CD4+ or CD8+ T cells sorted from blood, taken in a trial of the OX40 agonist ivuxolimab. All receptors come from an adult with an advanced solid tumor such as melanoma, head and neck, liver or kidney cancer.

This clone was seen just once. The genes are TRBV28 and TRBJ1-1, with TRBD1 matching over 8 bases. The CDR3 has 15 amino acids. Germline V gives CDR1 MDHEN, CDR2 SYDVKM. V was pared by 2 bases and J by 8 bases, with 10 bases of the junction left unmatched. DNA for the CDR3: TGTGCCAGCAGTTTACTCCCCGGACAGGGTCGGGAAGCTTTCTTT. Encoded protein: CASSLLPGQGREAFF. Complete variable domain (other parts from reference TRBV28 and TRBJ1-1): DVKVTQSSRYLVKRTGEKVFLECVQDMDHENMFWYRQDPGLGLRLIYFSYDVKMKEKGDIPEGYSVSREKKERFSLILESASTNQTSMYLCASSLLPGQGREAFFGQGTRLTVV.

The genes are TRBV7-9 and TRBJ2-2, with D hard to call. CDR3 length: 17 residues. Looked up from germline, CDR1 is SEHNR and CDR2 is FQNEAQ (reference sequence). V lost 5 bases, J lost 0 bases, and 16 bases lay in between. CDR3: CASSDHVATTNTGELFF. DNA for the CDR3: TGTGCCAGCAGCGACCACGTCGCCACCACGAACACCGGGGAGCTGTTTTTT.

The gene calls are TRBV6-6 and TRBJ1-1, with 7 nucleotides matching TRBD1. V lost 6 bases, J lost 2 bases, and 9 bases stayed unmatched. The V gene's germline CDR1 is MNHNY and CDR2 SVGAGI (reference sequence). The CDR3 spans 15 residues. The CDR3 bases are TGTGCCAGCAGGCCCCCGGGACAGAAAAACACTGAAGCTTTCTTT. It is translated as CASRPPGQKNTEAFF.

This chain joins TRBV9 and TRBJ1-2; D remains ambiguous. Trimming removed 5 bases at V and 0 bases at J, with 8 bases between. CDR3 length equals 13 residues. Germline CDR1 SGDLS, CDR2 YYNGEE. CDR3 in amino acids: CASSWDSNYGYTF. The CDR3 DNA follows: TGTGCCAGCAGTTGGGATTCTAACTATGGCTACACCTTC. The variable domain in full, with the rest retrieved from reference TRBV9 and TRBJ1-2, is DSGVTQTPKHLITATGQRVTLRCSPRSGDLSVYWYQQSLDQGLQFLIQYYNGEERAKGNILERFSAQQFPDLHSELNLSSLELGDSALYFCASSWDSNYGYTFGSGTRLTVV.

A single count supports this clone. The chain employs TRBV5-6 and TRBJ2-7, with 13 bases that match TRBD2. V lost 4 bases, J lost 4 bases, and 5 bases stayed unmatched. The germline V gene has CDR1 SGHDT and CDR2 YYEEEE. The CDR3 spans 15 residues. The CDR3 DNA reads TGTGCCAGCAGCACGACTAGCGGGAGGCCATACGAGCAGTACTTC. Translated, it gives CASSTTSGRPYEQYF.

The genes are TRBV15 and TRBJ1-6, with D possibly matching TRBD1 (6 bases). The germline CDR1 and CDR2 sequences are LNHNV and YYDKDF (reference sequence). The germline V and J ends were trimmed by 0 bases and 7 bases, with 19 bases remaining between them. The CDR3 is 18 residues long. This CDR3 is CATSRDLTPGHQNSPLHF. CDR3 bases: TGTGCCACCAGCAGAGATTTAACACCGGGACACCAAAATTCACCCCTCCACTTT.

The genes are TRBV5-1 and TRBJ2-3; TRBD2 aligns across 8 bases. Germline-derived CDR1 and CDR2 are SGHRS and YFSETQ. This CDR3 contains 15 residues. V shed 5 bases, J shed 4 bases, and the junction held 9 bases outside the gene matches. This CDR3 is CASSTGTSPPDTQYF. The CDR3 DNA is TGCGCCAGCAGTACCGGGACTAGTCCCCCAGATACGCAGTATTTT.

The V and J genes are TRBV6-1 and TRBJ2-1; D may match TRBD1 or TRBD2 (6 bases each). The CDR3 sequence is 16 residues long. CDR1 is MNHNS, CDR2 SASEGT, per germline. V shed 3 bases and J shed 0 bases, with 12 bases lying between them. CDR3 in amino acids: CASSDPGGSSYNEQFF. DNA of the CDR3: TGTGCCAGCAGTGATCCCGGGGGCAGCTCCTACAATGAGCAGTTCTTC.

The chain joins TRBV2 to TRBJ2-1, with D maybe TRBD2 (6 bases). V was pared by 4 bases and J by 6 bases, with 13 bases between. This CDR3 comprises 14 residues. Per germline, CDR1 SNHLY and CDR2 FYNNEI. The CDR3 protein is CASSVGDSGNEQFF. CDR3 DNA: TGTGCCAGCAGTGTCGGGGATAGCGGCAATGAGCAGTTCTTC.

The rearrangement joins TRBV5-4 to TRBJ2-5; D call uncertain. V was shortened by 4 bases and J by 4 bases, with 8 bases between the two germline ends. The CDR3 runs 12 residues. Germline V gives CDR1 SGHNT, CDR2 YYREEE (reference sequence). CDR3: CASSTPGETQYF. For the CDR3, the DNA is TGTGCCAGCAGCACCCCGGGAGAGACCCAGTACTTC.

The rearrangement links TRBV9 to TRBJ2-7; D tentatively fits TRBD1 or TRBD2 (5 bases each). Germline CDR1 SGDLS, CDR2 YYNGEE. V was trimmed by 4 bases and J by 1 base, leaving 18 bases between them. The CDR3 runs 16 residues. The chain's CDR3 is CASSPRDGFLSYEQYF. Here the CDR3 DNA reads TGTGCCAGCAGCCCCAGGGACGGCTTCCTTTCCTACGAGCAGTACTTC.

This sequence joins TRBV14 and TRBJ1-1; D is perhaps TRBD1 (6 bases). CDR3 size: 19 residues. V lost 3 bases and J 0 bases, leaving 23 bases between the germline ends. The germline V gene has CDR1 SGHDN and CDR2 FVKESK. The CDR3 loop is CASSHRPPTGGHMNTEAFF. DNA of the CDR3: TGTGCCAGCAGCCATCGCCCCCCGACAGGAGGTCATATGAACACTGAAGCTTTCTTT.

V usage is TRBV19 and J usage is TRBJ1-5; maybe TRBD1 (5 bases). From germline, CDR1 is LNHDA and CDR2 SQIVND (reference sequence). V lost 7 bases, J lost 4 bases, and 11 bases lay in between. CDR3 length: 13 amino acids. CDR3 coding DNA: TGTGCCAGTAATACCAACAGGAATCAGCCCCAGCATTTT. Protein product: CASNTNRNQPQHF.

This clone is a singleton in its sample. The rearrangement joins TRBV9 to TRBJ2-3, with 9 bases matching TRBD1. Germline CDR1 is SGDLS and CDR2 is YYNGEE. Trimming at V came to 0 bases and at J to 1 base, leaving 3 bases not matched to a gene. This CDR3 has 16 amino acids. CDR3 protein: CASSVVQGAGTDTQYF. The CDR3 bases are TGTGCCAGCAGCGTAGTACAGGGGGCCGGCACAGATACGCAGTATTTT.

The rearrangement uses TRBV11-2 and TRBJ2-1; weak D call: TRBD1 (5 bases). This CDR3 contains 15 residues. Deletions cut 7 bases from V and 6 bases from J, with 19 bases between. The V gene's germline CDR1 is SGHAT and CDR2 FQNNGV. CDR3 sequence: CASISLKGFFNEQFF. DNA of the CDR3: TGTGCCAGCATCTCACTCAAGGGGTTTTTCAATGAGCAGTTCTTC.

This rearrangement joins TRBV28 to TRBJ1-3; 7 bases fit TRBD1. The CDR3 length is 18 residues. The germline V gene encodes CDR1 MDHEN and CDR2 SYDVKM. The trim removed 6 bases at V and 0 bases at J, leaving 14 bases unmatched. The CDR3 region is CASSLAPPWDSSGNTIYF. The CDR3 DNA reads as TGTGCCAGCAGCTTAGCCCCTCCCTGGGACAGCTCTGGAAACACCATATATTTT.

CDR3 nucleotide sequence: TGTGCCAGCAGCGGATCGACAGTGGGCCACCCAACTAATGAAAAACTGTTTTTT. This sequence encodes CASSGSTVGHPTNEKLFF. V is TRBV5-6 and J is TRBJ1-4, with D perhaps TRBD1 (5 bases). Germline loops: CDR1 SGHDT, CDR2 YYEEEE. CDR3 length: 18 amino acids. V was clipped by 4 bases and J by 0 bases, with 19 bases between them.

J is TRBJ2-5 and V is TRBV5-1; D may be TRBD2 (5 bases). Trimming stripped 3 bases from V and 5 bases from J, with 17 bases between. The length of the CDR3 is 15 residues. Germline CDR1 reads SGHRS; CDR2 reads YFSETQ. The CDR3 coding sequence is TGCGCCAGCAGCTGGCGCTATACTAGTGGGGAGACCCAGTACTTC. Translated: CASSWRYTSGETQYF. Using reference TRBV5-1 and TRBJ2-5 for the parts outside the CDR3, the full variable domain is KAGVTQTPRYLIKTRGQQVTLSCSPISGHRSVSWYQQTPGQGLQFLFEYFSETQRNKGNFPGRFSGRQFSNSRSEMNVSTLELGDSALYLCASSWRYTSGETQYFGPGTRLLVL.